These T cell receptor beta chains were read from a single sample in a study of CD8+ T cells in alopecia areata. This table comes from immunoSEQ multiplex PCR, and its TCRdb copy is limited to in-frame clones, with some not included. This table holds a few hundred thousand clones, around three fifths found once. The sample in question was CD4+ T cells sorted from blood, obtained at week 4, from a patient treated with tofacitinib. Receptors were obtained from a human donor with alopecia areata. Both conserved end residues are part of each CDR3. The D gene is left open where the match is weak. Clone sizes are given selectively: once, few, many, or a class where the clone is expanded.

clone_size d_call j_call v_call cdr3_aa cdr3_nt
NA NA TRBJ2-7 TRBV5-1 CASSLTGSGNYEQYF TGCGCCAGCAGCTTGACAGGGTCCGGTAACTACGAGCAGTACTTC
NA TRBD2 TRBJ2-1 TRBV30 CAWSVGGGAHNEQFF TGTGCCTGGAGTGTAGGCGGGGGGGCCCACAATGAGCAGTTCTTC
NA TRBD2 TRBJ2-3 TRBV11-2 CASSLSGGASDTQYF TGTGCCAGCAGCCTTAGCGGGGGGGCCTCAGATACGCAGTATTTT
NA NA TRBJ2-3 TRBV2 CASSEAGPLFRPGSTDTQYF TGTGCCAGCAGTGAAGCCGGGCCGTTGTTTCGCCCGGGGAGCACAGATACGCAGTATTTT
NA TRBD1 TRBJ1-2 TRBV29-1 CSVPGQGKDYGYTF TGCAGCGTTCCTGGACAGGGAAAGGACTATGGCTACACCTTC
NA TRBD2 TRBJ2-3 TRBV5-1 CASNGGDSTDTQYF TGCGCCAGCAACGGGGGGGATAGCACAGATACGCAGTATTTT
NA NA TRBJ2-7 TRBV27 CASSSGYRSVEQYF TGTGCCAGCAGTTCAGGCTACCGCTCTGTCGAGCAGTACTTC
NA NA TRBJ2-5 TRBV30 CAWTGPGDQYF TGTGCCTGGACGGGCCCTGGAGACCAGTACTTC
NA TRBD1 TRBJ2-7 TRBV10-3 CAISVDRPYEQYF TGTGCCATCAGTGTGGACAGGCCCTACGAGCAGTACTTC
NA TRBD2 TRBJ2-1 TRBV7-9 CASSLLSSGTAYNEQFF TGTGCCAGCAGCTTATTATCTAGCGGAACTGCCTACAATGAGCAGTTCTTC
NA NA TRBJ2-6 TRBV10-3 CAISETTGSSGANVLTF TGTGCCATCAGTGAAACTACAGGTTCGTCTGGGGCCAACGTCCTGACTTTC
NA NA TRBJ2-3 TRBV30 CAWSASVGGTDTQYF TGTGCCTGGAGTGCGTCAGTGGGGGGCACAGATACGCAGTATTTT
few NA TRBJ1-6 TRBV6-5 CASSSSRDWHSPLHF TGTGCCAGCAGTTCATCTCGGGACTGGCATTCACCCCTCCACTTT
NA NA TRBJ1-1 TRBV27 CASSLNGNTEAFF TGTGCCAGCAGTTTAAACGGGAACACTGAAGCTTTCTTT
NA TRBD1 TRBJ1-1 TRBV9 CASSVWDRNTEAFF TGTGCCAGCAGCGTATGGGACAGAAACACTGAAGCTTTCTTT
NA NA TRBJ1-2 TRBV2 CASSEDRAYGYTF TGTGCCAGCAGTGAGGACAGAGCCTATGGCTACACCTTC
NA NA TRBJ2-2 TRBV9 CASRPDPRNTGELFF TGTGCCAGCAGACCGGACCCCCGGAACACCGGGGAGCTGTTTTTT
NA NA TRBJ1-1 TRBV30 CAWTARVETEAFF TGTGCCTGGACCGCGCGGGTAGAAACTGAAGCTTTCTTT
NA TRBD1 TRBJ1-2 TRBV4-1 CASSHDPQGLGGYTF TGCGCCAGCAGCCACGACCCACAGGGGTTGGGGGGCTACACCTTC
NA TRBD1 TRBJ2-3 TRBV5-1 CASSPGTGYRTDTQYF TGCGCCAGCAGCCCCGGGACAGGGTATCGTACAGATACGCAGTATTTT
NA NA TRBJ1-1 TRBV29-1 CSVDRGMNTEAFF TGCAGCGTTGATAGGGGAATGAACACTGAAGCTTTCTTT
NA NA TRBJ1-2 TRBV9 CASTQGIEGVSYTF TGTGCCAGCACCCAAGGGATAGAGGGCGTAAGCTACACCTTC
NA NA TRBJ1-1 TRBV23-1 CARAVWDNTEAFF TGCGCCAGGGCGGTGTGGGACAACACTGAAGCTTTCTTT
NA NA TRBJ1-1 TRBV4-3 CASSQDRMRTEAFF TGCGCCAGCAGCCAAGATAGGATGCGGACTGAAGCTTTCTTT
NA NA TRBJ2-5 TRBV6-5 CASTRWRGETQYF TGTGCCAGCACCCGGTGGAGGGGAGAGACCCAGTACTTC
NA NA TRBJ1-1 TRBV5-1 CASSFEGHNTEAFF TGCGCCAGCAGCTTCGAGGGGCATAACACTGAAGCTTTCTTT
NA NA TRBJ2-7 TRBV7-6 CASSLASTYEQYF TGTGCCAGCAGCTTGGCGAGTACCTACGAGCAGTACTTC
NA NA TRBJ1-1 TRBV30 CAWNTWGEAFF TGTGCCTGGAATACCTGGGGGGAAGCTTTCTTT
once TRBD1 TRBJ1-2 TRBV7-2 CASSFLTGDYGYTF TGTGCCAGCAGCTTCTTGACAGGGGACTATGGCTACACCTTC
NA TRBD1 TRBJ2-3 TRBV5-1 CASSNPGQRIFMADTQYF TGCGCCAGCAGTAATCCGGGACAGAGGATATTCATGGCAGATACGCAGTATTTT
few NA TRBJ1-5 TRBV29-1 CSVRAEGGGNQPQHF TGCAGCGTTCGAGCGGAAGGAGGGGGAAATCAGCCCCAGCATTTT
NA NA TRBJ2-7 TRBV27 CASGRTDSYEQYF TGTGCCAGCGGACGGACTGATTCCTACGAGCAGTACTTC
NA NA TRBJ2-5 TRBV5-1 CASSLEVRGQETQYF TGCGCCAGCAGCTTGGAAGTCAGAGGACAAGAGACCCAGTACTTC
few TRBD1 TRBJ1-2 TRBV29-1 CSVTQGGGYTF TGCAGCGTCACACAGGGGGGCGGCTACACCTTC
NA TRBD1 TRBJ1-1 TRBV25-1 CASSARQGANTEAFF TGTGCCAGCAGTGCTCGACAGGGAGCGAACACTGAAGCTTTCTTT
NA NA TRBJ1-1 TRBV18 CASSRDTEAFF TGTGCCAGCTCAAGGGACACTGAAGCTTTCTTT
once NA TRBJ2-1 TRBV27 CATRVPYNEQFF TGTGCCACCAGGGTTCCCTACAATGAGCAGTTCTTC
NA NA TRBJ2-3 TRBV15 CATSNTGPTDTQYF TGTGCCACCAGCAATACGGGGCCCACAGATACGCAGTATTTT
NA NA TRBJ1-2 TRBV29-1 CSVEDRGGPHGYTF TGCAGCGTTGAAGATCGTGGGGGCCCCCATGGCTACACCTTC
NA NA TRBJ2-1 TRBV30 CAWKGGTYNEQFF TGTGCCTGGAAGGGTGGGACTTACAATGAGCAGTTCTTC
few TRBD1 TRBJ2-7 TRBV30 CAWSVKSGQGFYEQYF TGTGCCTGGAGTGTAAAGTCGGGACAGGGATTCTACGAGCAGTACTTC
few NA TRBJ2-7 TRBV25-1 CASSETPSGGRTYEQYF TGTGCCAGCAGTGAAACCCCATCGGGGGGCCGTACCTACGAGCAGTACTTC
NA TRBD2 TRBJ2-5 TRBV30 CAWSEAGGRAQYF TGTGCCTGGAGTGAAGCGGGGGGTCGGGCCCAGTACTTC
NA TRBD1 TRBJ2-5 TRBV29-1 CSATGDTETQYF TGCAGCGCGACAGGGGATACGGAGACCCAGTACTTC
NA TRBD1 TRBJ2-2 TRBV5-1 CASSRDREGAGELFF TGCGCCAGCAGCCGGGACAGGGAAGGCGCCGGGGAGCTGTTTTTT
NA TRBD1 TRBJ2-5 TRBV28 CASSQIGQGNRETQYF TGTGCCAGCAGTCAGATAGGACAGGGTAATAGAGAGACCCAGTACTTC
few NA TRBJ2-1 TRBV16 CASTRGSIDEQFF TGTGCCAGCACCCGAGGGAGCATAGATGAGCAGTTCTTC
NA TRBD1 TRBJ1-6 TRBV30 CAWTQRPGQGYSPLHF TGTGCCTGGACCCAAAGACCGGGACAGGGATATTCACCCCTCCACTTT
many TRBD1 TRBJ1-1 TRBV14 CASSPFPGGKAFF TGTGCCAGCAGCCCGTTTCCAGGGGGTAAAGCTTTCTTT
NA NA TRBJ2-3 TRBV5-1 CASSLVTTDTQYF TGCGCCAGCAGCTTGGTTACAACAGATACGCAGTATTTT
NA NA TRBJ1-5 TRBV29-1 CSVPWVVKVQFVAQPQHF TGCAGCGTCCCCTGGGTCGTAAAGGTCCAATTTGTCGCTCAGCCCCAGCATTTT
NA NA TRBJ2-2 TRBV6-5 CASCRVPGELFF TGTGCCAGCTGCAGGGTGCCCGGGGAGCTGTTTTTT
few TRBD1 TRBJ2-2 TRBV29-1 CSADRENTGELFF TGCAGCGCTGACAGGGAGAACACCGGGGAGCTGTTTTTT
NA TRBD2 TRBJ2-1 TRBV5-4 CASTGGLAGRGNEQFF TGTGCCAGCACCGGTGGACTAGCGGGGCGAGGTAATGAGCAGTTCTTC
few NA TRBJ2-3 TRBV4-3 CASSLRTDTQYF TGCGCCAGCAGCCTTCGCACAGATACGCAGTATTTT